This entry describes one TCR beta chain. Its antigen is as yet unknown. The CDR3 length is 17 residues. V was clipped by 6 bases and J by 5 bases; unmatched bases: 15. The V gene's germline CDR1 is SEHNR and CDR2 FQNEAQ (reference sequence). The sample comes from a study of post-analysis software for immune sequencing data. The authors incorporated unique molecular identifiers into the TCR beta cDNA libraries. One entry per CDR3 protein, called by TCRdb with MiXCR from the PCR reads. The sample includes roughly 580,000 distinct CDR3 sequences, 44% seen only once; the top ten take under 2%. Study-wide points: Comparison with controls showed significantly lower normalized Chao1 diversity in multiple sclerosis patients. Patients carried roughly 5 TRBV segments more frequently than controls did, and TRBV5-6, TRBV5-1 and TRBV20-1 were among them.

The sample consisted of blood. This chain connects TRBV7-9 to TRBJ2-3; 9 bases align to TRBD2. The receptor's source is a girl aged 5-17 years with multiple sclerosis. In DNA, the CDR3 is TGTGCCAGCAGGAATCCAGAAGGCGGGGGGGCCATAGATACGCAGTATTTT. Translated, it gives CASRNPEGGGAIDTQYF.